The present T cell receptor (beta chain) was sequenced within a study of shared clonotypes between healthy human individuals. This table comes from immunoSEQ multiplex PCR, and its TCRdb copy is limited to in-frame clones, with some not included. In the table there are roughly 1,600,000 clones, approximately 98.5% of which are singletons. On this clone itself: The same CDR3 is also encoded by other DNA sequences in this sample.

Trimming took 0 bases from V and 4 from J; bases not matched to a gene: 2. CDR1 and CDR2 (germline): MNHEY, SMNVEV (reference sequence). The CDR3 totals 15 residues. Nashville, Tennessee was home to all donors, each a Caucasian adult. The source is a man aged 25 to 45 in good health. The chain uses TRBV27 and TRBJ2-1, with TRBD2 matching over 8 bases. Sequenced input: naive CD4+ T cells sorted from blood. Documented subset: CD45RA+ positively selected. In DNA, the CDR3 is TGTGCCAGCAGTTTATCGACGGGAGGGTACAATGAGCAGTTCTTC. This encodes CASSLSTGGYNEQFF.